This TCR beta chain was obtained from a study of beta chain features in type 1 diabetes. In germline, CDR1 is SGHTA, CDR2 FQGNSA. Deletions cut 7 bases from V and 3 bases from J, with 12 bases between. The CDR3 contains 13 residues. Every isolated RNA sample was fully reverse transcribed, so sequencing captured expressed TCRB transcripts. Method: immunoSEQ multiplex PCR; TCRdb's copy keeps in-frame clones and lacks some. The data contain 390,000 or so clones, roughly 13% of them singletons. The gene calls are TRBV7-2 and TRBJ1-2; D gene ambiguous. Source material: naive CD4+ T cells from blood. The TCR sequence derives from a young man in good health. The CDR3 sequence: CASKGTIHYGYTF. CDR3 bases: TGTGCCAGCAAGGGCACTATCCACTATGGCTACACCTTC. The full variable domain, rest sourced from reference TRBV7-2 and TRBJ1-2, is GAGVSQSPSNKVTEKGKDVELRCDPISGHTALYWYRQSLGQGLEFLIYFQGNSAPDKSGLPSDRFSAERTGGSVSTLTIQRTQQEDSAVYLCASKGTIHYGYTFGSGTRLTVV.